This entry is about one T cell receptor beta chain. This sample is drawn from a study of shared clonotypes between healthy human individuals. The naive CD8 subset, CD45RO-negative cells positively selected for CCR7, excluded terminally differentiated effector memory CD45RA+ cells. From germline, CDR1 is LNHNV and CDR2 YYDKDF (reference sequence). The CDR3 consists of 12 residues. V was pared by 8 bases and J by 0 bases, with 5 bases between. Study processing details: Junction-only immunoSEQ data arrived without quality scores, meaning filtering differed. Assay used: immunoSEQ multiplex PCR; TCRdb lists only in-frame clones, some missing. V and J calls and clone size follow that table, whereas D and trimming were derived from the DNA. The sample contains roughly 600,000 clones, roughly 98% of which appear only once.

The V and J genes are TRBV15 and TRBJ1-3; D unclear. The TCR comes from a young man in good health. The material sequenced was naive CD8+ T cells sorted from blood. The CDR3 reads CATGSSGNTIYF. The CDR3 DNA sequence: TGTGCCACCGGTAGCTCTGGAAACACCATATATTTT.